This TCR beta chain came from a study of blood T cell repertoires in COVID-19. Study in general: Material from acute and convalescent COVID-19 was sourced from the United States, Italy and Spain. T cells, B-cell-depleted T cells, or PBMCs provided the cDNA or gDNA that served as material.

CDR3 length: 12 residues. Trimming removed 7 bases at V and 10 bases at J, with 11 bases between. In germline, CDR1 is MNHEY, CDR2 SVGAGI. Under the authors' procedure: Estimation of nucleated cell counts was performed using reference gene primer amplification. Data came from immunoSEQ multiplex PCR; TCRdb stores just in-frame clones and leaves some out. V and J calls plus clone size are reproduced from that table; the DNA served to infer D and trimming. The table lists about 230,000 clones, approximately 81% of them singletons. This chain connects TRBV6-5 to TRBJ1-6; D remains unclear. Input material: peripheral blood. This receptor was taken from a man between 35 and 55 years old with acute or convalescent COVID-19. In DNA, the CDR3 is TGTGCCAGCACCCGGGGTAAATCACCCCTCCACTTT. This codes for CASTRGKSPLHF.